Listed here are 30 T cell receptor beta chains from one sample, sequenced in a study of cytomegalovirus exposure and HLA in healthy donors listed by TCRdb under 2017. The library was generated by the immunoSEQ multiplex PCR assay. A mixture of 60 forward primers for TCR Vbeta segments and 13 reverse primers for TCR Jbeta segments was used in the multiplex PCR. Drawn from immuneACCESS, this table holds only the in-frame rearrangements with V and J called that TCRdb kept. Clones are partly lost; checked studies trace under half to an unresolved V gene and leave the rest unexplained. In all, the sample holds about 120,000 clones, and 75% to 90% of those were seen once. Approximately 0.24% of the sample is in the top ten clones. The sample taken for sequencing was PBMCs. The receptors derive from a man aged 50 to 60 in good health and CMV-seronegative.

CDR3 nucleotide sequence: TGTGCCAGCAGCCAGGGGACAGGGAGGGAAAAACTGTTTTTT. Protein sequence: CASSQGTGREKLFF. This rearrangement joins TRBV14 to TRBJ1-4; TRBD1 matches at 9 bases. V lost 3 bases and J lost 8; bases outside the gene matches: 4. The germline gives CDR1 SGHDN, CDR2 FVKESK. The CDR3 contains 14 residues.

The genes are TRBV27 and TRBJ1-6; D uncertain. The CDR3 length is 17 residues. Germline V CDR1 and CDR2: MNHEY, SMNVEV (reference sequence). The V end was cut by 8 bases, the J end by 7 bases, with 24 bases between. CDR3 sequence reads: CASLFAGPLPQNSPLHF. CDR3 bases: TGTGCCAGCTTATTCGCGGGTCCCCTCCCCCAAAATTCACCCCTCCACTTT.

The V call is TRBV7-8, the J call TRBJ1-1, with 12 positions matching TRBD1. This CDR3 contains 18 residues. Germline V CDR1 and CDR2: SGHVS, FQNEAQ. Trimming removed 8 bases from V and 1 base from J; junction bases left unmatched: 14. CDR3 sequence (DNA): TGTGCCAGCTCTGGGTTAGCCGGGACAGGGGGCTGGAACACTGAAGCTTTCTTT. Translated: CASSGLAGTGGWNTEAFF. Based on the CDR3 plus reference TRBV7-8 and TRBJ1-1, the full variable domain is GAGVSQSPRYKVAKRGQDVALRCDPISGHVSLFWYQQALGQGPEFLTYFQNEAQLDKSGLPSDRFFAERPEGSVSTLKIQRTQQEDSAVYLCASSGLAGTGGWNTEAFFGQGTRLTVV.

This clone was observed a few times. The CDR3 DNA reads as TGCGCCAGCAGCAGCGGGACAGGAAGCAATCAGCCCCAGCATTTT. Protein: CASSSGTGSNQPQHF. This chain connects TRBV5-1 to TRBJ1-5, with 8 bases matching TRBD1. The trim removed 4 bases at V and 1 base at J, leaving 4 bases unmatched. CDR1 SGHRS and CDR2 YFSETQ come from the germline V gene. CDR3 length: 15 residues.

This clone is a singleton in its sample. V and J are TRBV7-2 and TRBJ2-1; 13 bases match TRBD2. The CDR3 length is 14 residues. Germline CDR1 SGHTA, CDR2 FQGNSA. V lost 1 base to trimming and J lost 9 bases; unmatched junction nucleotides: 0. The CDR3 DNA sequence: TGTGCCAGCAGCTTAGGACTAGCGGGGGGTGAGCAGTTCTTC. This sequence encodes CASSLGLAGGEQFF.

The genes are TRBV14 and TRBJ1-3; D is possibly TRBD1 (5 bases). CDR3 length equals 14 residues. Germline V CDR1 and CDR2: SGHDN, FVKESK. Trimming shortened V by 0 bases and J by 6 bases, and 9 bases separated the two germline ends. The CDR3 loop reads CASSQDRGLNTIYF. The CDR3 DNA sequence: TGTGCCAGCAGCCAAGATAGGGGACTAAACACCATATATTTT.

This chain uses TRBV28 with TRBJ2-2, with D tentatively TRBD1 (6 bases). V lost 5 bases, J lost 6 bases, and 13 bases lay in between. Germline V gives CDR1 MDHEN, CDR2 SYDVKM. The CDR3 consists of 14 residues. This chain's CDR3 is CASSPQGPPGELFF. CDR3 bases: TGTGCCAGCAGTCCACAGGGTCCCCCCGGGGAGCTGTTTTTT.

This clone was observed a single time. The chain uses TRBV28 and TRBJ1-5, with 8 positions matching TRBD1. The CDR3 sequence is 15 residues long. With 4 bases clipped from V and 5 bases from J, the junction kept 7 bases outside the gene matches. CDR1 MDHEN and CDR2 SYDVKM come from the germline V gene. CDR3 DNA: TGTGCCAGCAGTTCCCAGACAGGGGTTCATCAGCCCCAGCATTTT. Encoded protein: CASSSQTGVHQPQHF.

This chain uses TRBV2 with TRBJ2-7; 7 bases align to TRBD1. Germline CDR1 reads SNHLY; CDR2 reads FYNNEI. Trimming removed 5 bases from V and 3 bases from J; junction bases left unmatched: 7. CDR3 size: 14 residues. CDR3 loop: CASSFGQDYYEQYF. The CDR3 DNA reads TGTGCCAGCAGTTTCGGACAGGATTACTACGAGCAGTACTTC.

The chain carries TRBV10-3 and TRBJ2-7; 7 nucleotides line up with TRBD2. The V and J ends lost 8 bases and 4 bases, in that order; junction bases with no gene match: 8. Germline V gene lookup returns CDR1 ENHRY and CDR2 SYGVKD. CDR3 size: 13 residues. CDR3 protein: CAIGGGRDYEQYF. CDR3 bases: TGTGCCATCGGGGGGGGGAGGGATTACGAGCAGTACTTC.

As to this clone: The missing conserved phenylalanine or tryptophan at the end of this CDR3 makes a read error likely. V gene TRBV28 combines with J gene TRBJ1-2; tentative D call: TRBD1 (5 bases). Germline lookup yields CDR1 MDHEN and CDR2 SYDVKM. CDR3 size: 13 residues. V dropped 5 bases and J dropped 8 bases, with 15 bases sitting between them. CDR3 protein: CASSIIGDWGYTL. CDR3 DNA: TGTGCCAGCAGTATAATCGGGGACTGGGGCTACACCCTC.

This chain's CDR3 is CASSFSGGSSYNEQFF. The CDR3 coding sequence is TGCGCCAGCAGCTTCTCAGGGGGCAGCTCCTACAATGAGCAGTTCTTC. This sequence joins TRBV5-1 and TRBJ2-1; 8 bases map to TRBD1. The CDR3 length is 16 residues. J was trimmed by 0 bases and V by 2 bases; bases with no gene match: 4. Germline V gives CDR1 SGHRS, CDR2 YFSETQ.

V and J are TRBV9 and TRBJ2-2; no definite D call. This CDR3 spans 15 amino acids. The V end lost 0 bases, the J end lost 0 bases, and 6 bases lay between the germline ends. Germline values: CDR1 SGDLS, CDR2 YYNGEE. The CDR3 loop reads CASSVGSANTGELFF. The CDR3 DNA sequence: TGTGCCAGCAGCGTAGGGTCAGCGAACACCGGGGAGCTGTTTTTT.

The chain links TRBV5-1 to TRBJ2-5, with D perhaps matching TRBD1 (6 bases). The CDR3 sequence is 14 residues long. Germline CDR1 SGHRS, CDR2 YFSETQ. V was shortened by 5 bases and J by 1 base, with 12 bases between the two germline ends. CDR3 bases: TGCGCCAGCAGACAGGGTCCTTCCCAAGAGACCCAGTACTTC. It encodes CASRQGPSQETQYF.

The chain combines TRBV11-2 with TRBJ1-2; no reliable D call. Between the trimmed V and J ends, which lost 2 bases and 4 bases, there was a span of 11 bases. Germline values: CDR1 SGHAT, CDR2 FQNNGV. The CDR3 consists of 14 residues. The CDR3 bases are TGTGCCAGCAGCTTAAGCGGGGTTGGCTATGGCTACACCTTC. This sequence encodes CASSLSGVGYGYTF.

The chain couples TRBV28 to TRBJ1-2; 10 nucleotides align to TRBD1. This CDR3 is 16 amino acids long. Germline V CDR1 and CDR2: MDHEN, SYDVKM. V was pared by 0 bases and J by 8 bases, with 9 bases of the junction left unmatched. The CDR3 DNA is TGTGCCAGCAGTTTATGGGGGACAGGGGAGACTCGGGGCTACACCTTC. Its protein is CASSLWGTGETRGYTF.

The chain couples TRBV19 to TRBJ1-1, with D possibly being TRBD1 (5 bases). This CDR3 has 13 amino acids. Germline lookup yields CDR1 LNHDA and CDR2 SQIVND (reference sequence). Trimming took 7 bases from V and 2 from J, leaving 11 bases between them. Here the CDR3 DNA reads TGTGCCAGTACAAAGGGACTAAACACTGAAGCTTTCTTT. It yields the protein CASTKGLNTEAFF.

In its sample, this clone was seen a few times. The CDR3 DNA sequence: TGTGCCAGCAGACCACAGGGAACCGGAAACACCATATATTTT. Translating gives CASRPQGTGNTIYF. This chain connects TRBV6-5 to TRBJ1-3; TRBD1 is a possible D gene (6 bases). Looked up from germline, CDR1 is MNHEY and CDR2 is SVGAGI. The germline V and J ends were trimmed by 6 bases and 4 bases, with 13 bases remaining between them. The length of the CDR3 is 14 residues.

About this clone: The junction does not match germline at one end; this may be a read error. This sequence joins TRBV7-3 and TRBJ2-7, with 10 bases lining up with TRBD1. The germline gives CDR1 SGHTA, CDR2 FQGTGA. This CDR3 spans 15 amino acids. The CDR3 sequence: CSSSLTGGSYYEQYF. CDR3 coding DNA: TGTTCCAGCAGCCTGACAGGGGGCTCCTACTACGAGCAGTACTTC.

V and J are TRBV5-1 and TRBJ1-4, with D unclear. The V and J ends lost 0 bases and 7 bases respectively, with 13 bases between them. CDR1 and CDR2 from the germline V gene are SGHRS and YFSETQ. This CDR3 region has 15 residues. In DNA, the CDR3 is TGCGCCAGCAGCTTGGATGGGAGAATGAGTGAAAAACTGTTTTTT. Its protein is CASSLDGRMSEKLFF.

The chain joins TRBV25-1 to TRBJ1-4; the D is unclear. The CDR3 has 16 residues. V lost 1 base and J lost 0, with 9 bases in between. CDR1 MGHDK and CDR2 SYGVNS come from the germline V gene. The CDR3 loop is CASSEWQEATNEKLFF. Here the CDR3 DNA reads TGTGCCAGCAGTGAATGGCAGGAGGCAACTAATGAAAAACTGTTTTTT.

This chain joins TRBV25-1 and TRBJ2-6, with D uncertain. The CDR3 has 13 amino acids. From germline, CDR1 is MGHDK and CDR2 SYGVNS. Trimming stripped 6 bases from V and 3 bases from J, with 6 bases between. The CDR3 protein is CASRADGANVLTF. Written as DNA, the CDR3 is TGTGCCAGCAGGGCCGATGGGGCCAACGTCCTGACTTTC. The whole variable domain, filled in from reference TRBV25-1 and TRBJ2-6, reads EADIYQTPRYLVIGTGKKITLECSQTMGHDKMYWYQQDPGMELHLIHYSYGVNSTEKGDLSSESTVSRIRTEHFPLTLESARPSHTSQYLCASRADGANVLTFGAGSRLTVL.

This chain links TRBV7-6 with TRBJ2-7; 7 bases agree with TRBD2. CDR1 is SGHVS and CDR2 is FNYEAQ in the germline V gene. The CDR3 runs 14 residues. The V gene end was trimmed by 6 bases and the J gene end by 0 bases; junction bases not matched to a gene: 5. The CDR3 DNA reads TGTGCCAGCAGTCCCGGGGGGACCTCCTACGAGCAGTACTTC. It is translated as CASSPGGTSYEQYF.

This sequence joins TRBV6-5 and TRBJ2-3; D perhaps matches TRBD1 (5 bases). This CDR3 is built from 15 residues. V lost 2 bases and J 0 bases, leaving 9 bases between the germline ends. Germline CDR1 MNHEY, CDR2 SVGAGI. CDR3 protein: CASSYQGVSTDTQYF. The CDR3 DNA reads as TGTGCCAGCAGTTACCAGGGTGTTAGCACAGATACGCAGTATTTT.

The chain combines TRBV27 with TRBJ2-3, with 15 positions matching TRBD2. The germline V gene has CDR1 MNHEY and CDR2 SMNVEV (reference sequence). The CDR3 sequence is 16 residues long. V lost 8 bases to trimming and J lost 0 bases; unmatched junction nucleotides: 3. DNA of the CDR3: TGTGCCAGCGGACTAGCGGGGGGGCCAAGCACAGATACGCAGTATTTT. This sequence encodes CASGLAGGPSTDTQYF.

In its sample, this clone was seen once. The chain combines TRBV5-1 with TRBJ1-2; D possibly corresponds to TRBD1 (6 bases). Per the germline V gene, CDR1 is SGHRS and CDR2 is YFSETQ. Deletions cut 0 bases from V and 3 bases from J, with 6 bases between. The CDR3 runs to 13 residues. The CDR3, as DNA: TGCGCCAGCAGCTTGGGACAGGACTATGGCTACACCTTC. It translates to CASSLGQDYGYTF.

A few counts support this clone. The J gene is TRBJ1-4, the V gene TRBV29-1, with 12 positions matching TRBD1. Germline V gives CDR1 SQVTM, CDR2 ANQGSEA. This CDR3 has 16 amino acids. The ends lost 7 bases at V and 3 bases at J; junction bases unmatched: 9. The CDR3 sequence: CSGSGTGGASNEKLFF. The DNA for the CDR3 is TGCAGCGGCTCCGGGACAGGGGGCGCTTCTAATGAAAAACTGTTTTTT.

The chain has TRBV5-1 and TRBJ2-2; tentative D call: TRBD2 (6 bases). The CDR3 spans 13 residues. Between the trimmed V and J ends, which lost 8 bases and 5 bases, there was a span of 13 bases. The germline CDR1 and CDR2 sequences are SGHRS and YFSETQ. CDR3 DNA: TGCGCCAGTCAAGGAGGGAGAACCGGGGAGCTGTTTTTT. It is translated as CASQGGRTGELFF.

This clone was counted a single time. The genes are TRBV28 and TRBJ2-1; D may be TRBD2 (7 bases). V dropped 6 bases and J dropped 2 bases, with 14 bases sitting between them. Germline CDR1 and CDR2: MDHEN and SYDVKM. CDR3 size: 15 residues. The CDR3: CASSQPGGPYNEQFF. The DNA for the CDR3 is TGTGCCAGCAGCCAACCCGGGGGGCCCTACAATGAGCAGTTCTTC. Complete variable domain (other parts from reference TRBV28 and TRBJ2-1): DVKVTQSSRYLVKRTGEKVFLECVQDMDHENMFWYRQDPGLGLRLIYFSYDVKMKEKGDIPEGYSVSREKKERFSLILESASTNQTSMYLCASSQPGGPYNEQFFGPGTRLTVL.

The genes are TRBV10-3 and TRBJ2-5; a possible D gene is TRBD1 (6 bases). The CDR3 loop spans 12 amino acids. Per the germline V gene, CDR1 is ENHRY and CDR2 is SYGVKD. V was trimmed by 9 bases and J by 1 base, leaving 9 bases between them. The CDR3 reads CAIGGTQETQYF. The CDR3 DNA is TGTGCCATAGGGGGTACCCAAGAGACCCAGTACTTC.